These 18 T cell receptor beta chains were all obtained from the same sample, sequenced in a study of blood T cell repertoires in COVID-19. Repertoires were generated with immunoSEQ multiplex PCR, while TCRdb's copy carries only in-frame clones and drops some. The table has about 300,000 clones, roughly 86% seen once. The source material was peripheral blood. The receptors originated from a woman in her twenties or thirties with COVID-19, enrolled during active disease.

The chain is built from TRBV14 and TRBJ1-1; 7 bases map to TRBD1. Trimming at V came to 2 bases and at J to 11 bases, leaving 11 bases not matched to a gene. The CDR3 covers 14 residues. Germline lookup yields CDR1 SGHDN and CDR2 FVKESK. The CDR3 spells CASSQRTGRLEAFF. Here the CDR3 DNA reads TGTGCCAGCAGCCAACGGACAGGAAGGTTGGAGGCTTTCTTT. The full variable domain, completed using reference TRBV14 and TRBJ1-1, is EAGVTQFPSHSVIEKGQTVTLRCDPISGHDNLYWYRRVMGKEIKFLLHFVKESKQDESGMPNNRFLAERTGGTYSTLKVQPAELEDSGVYFCASSQRTGRLEAFFGQGTRLTVV.

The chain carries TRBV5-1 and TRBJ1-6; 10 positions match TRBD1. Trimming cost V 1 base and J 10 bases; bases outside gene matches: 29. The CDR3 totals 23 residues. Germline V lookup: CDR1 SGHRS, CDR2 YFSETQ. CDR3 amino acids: CASSLKGWLRVRDRGGLVSPLHF. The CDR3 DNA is TGCGCCAGCAGCTTGAAAGGGTGGTTGCGTGTCCGGGACAGGGGAGGCTTAGTGTCACCCCTCCACTTT.

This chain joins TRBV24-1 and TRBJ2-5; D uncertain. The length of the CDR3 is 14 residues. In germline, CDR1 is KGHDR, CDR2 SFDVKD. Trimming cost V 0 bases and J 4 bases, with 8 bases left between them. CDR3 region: CATSDLPRSETQYF. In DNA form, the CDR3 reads TGTGCCACCAGTGATTTGCCCAGATCAGAGACCCAGTACTTC.

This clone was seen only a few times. The CDR3 bases are TGCAGCGTTGAAGATCGAGCACCCCTCCACTTT. Its protein is CSVEDRAPLHF. The rearrangement links TRBV29-1 to TRBJ1-6; D not resolved. Germline V gives CDR1 SQVTM, CDR2 ANQGSEA. Trimming removed 0 bases at V and 11 bases at J, with 5 bases between. The CDR3 extends over 11 amino acids.

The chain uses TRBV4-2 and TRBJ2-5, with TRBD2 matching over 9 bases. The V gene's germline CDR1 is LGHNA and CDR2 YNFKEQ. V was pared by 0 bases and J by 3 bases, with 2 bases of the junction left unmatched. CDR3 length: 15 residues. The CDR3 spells CASSQDRGGEETQYF. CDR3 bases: TGTGCCAGCAGCCAAGATCGCGGGGGGGAAGAGACCCAGTACTTC.

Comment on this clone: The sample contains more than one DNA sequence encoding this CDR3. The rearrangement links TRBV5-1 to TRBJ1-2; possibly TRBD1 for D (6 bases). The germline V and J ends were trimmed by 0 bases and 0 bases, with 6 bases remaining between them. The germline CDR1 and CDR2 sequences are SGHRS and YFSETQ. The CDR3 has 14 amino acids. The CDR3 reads CASSLDRANYGYTF. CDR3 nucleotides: TGCGCCAGCAGCTTGGACAGGGCTAACTATGGCTACACCTTC.

The CDR3 DNA is TGCAGTGCTAGTAGGAGACAGGGTCTCAATCAGCCCCAGCATTTT. The encoded protein is CSASRRQGLNQPQHF. The chain couples TRBV20-1 to TRBJ1-5; 7 bases are a match to TRBD1. CDR1 DFQATT and CDR2 SNEGSKA come from the germline V gene (reference sequence). The V and J ends lost 3 bases and 3 bases, in that order; junction bases with no gene match: 8. The CDR3 contains 15 residues.

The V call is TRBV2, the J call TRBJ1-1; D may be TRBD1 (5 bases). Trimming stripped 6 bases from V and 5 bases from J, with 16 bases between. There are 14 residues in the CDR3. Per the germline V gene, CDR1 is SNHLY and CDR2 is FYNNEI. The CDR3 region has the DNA TGTGCCAGCAGCGGGACCCCCCGGGGGACTGAAGCTTTCTTT. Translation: CASSGTPRGTEAFF.

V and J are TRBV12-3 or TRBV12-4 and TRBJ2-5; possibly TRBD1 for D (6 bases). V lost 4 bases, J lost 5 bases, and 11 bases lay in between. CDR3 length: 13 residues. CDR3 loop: CASSWDNGETQYF. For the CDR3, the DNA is TGTGCCAGCAGTTGGGACAACGGTGAGACCCAGTACTTC.

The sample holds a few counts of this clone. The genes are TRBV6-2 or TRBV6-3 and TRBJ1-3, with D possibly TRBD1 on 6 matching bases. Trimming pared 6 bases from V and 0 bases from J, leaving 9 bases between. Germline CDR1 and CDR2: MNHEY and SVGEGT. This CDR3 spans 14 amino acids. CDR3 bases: TGTGCCAGCAGCACAGGGAGCTCTGGAAACACCATATATTTT. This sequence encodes CASSTGSSGNTIYF.

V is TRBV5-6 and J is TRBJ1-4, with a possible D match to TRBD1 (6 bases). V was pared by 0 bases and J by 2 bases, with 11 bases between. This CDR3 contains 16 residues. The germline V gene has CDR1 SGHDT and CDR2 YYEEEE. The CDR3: CASSLADRPTNEKLFF. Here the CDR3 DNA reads TGTGCCAGCAGCTTGGCCGACAGGCCTACTAATGAAAAACTGTTTTTT.

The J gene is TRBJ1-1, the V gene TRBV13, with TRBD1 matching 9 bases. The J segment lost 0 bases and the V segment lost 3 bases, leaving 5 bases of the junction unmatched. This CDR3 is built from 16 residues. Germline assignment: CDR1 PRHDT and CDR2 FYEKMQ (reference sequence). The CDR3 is CASSFYRGPMNTEAFF. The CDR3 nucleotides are TGTGCCAGCAGCTTCTACAGGGGGCCAATGAACACTGAAGCTTTCTTT.

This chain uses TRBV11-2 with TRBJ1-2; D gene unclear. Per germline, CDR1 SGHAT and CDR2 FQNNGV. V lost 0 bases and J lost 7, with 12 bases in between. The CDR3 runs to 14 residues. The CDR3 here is CASSLDIIYSGYTF. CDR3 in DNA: TGTGCCAGCAGCTTAGATATCATTTACTCTGGCTACACCTTC.

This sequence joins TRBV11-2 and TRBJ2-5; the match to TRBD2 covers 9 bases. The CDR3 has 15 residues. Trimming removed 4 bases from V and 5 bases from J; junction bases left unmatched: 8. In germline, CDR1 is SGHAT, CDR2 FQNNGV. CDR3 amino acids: CASSSLAGGFETQYF. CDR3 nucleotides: TGTGCCAGCAGCTCCCTCGCGGGGGGGTTTGAGACCCAGTACTTC.

The CDR3 sequence is CATVRGGSTDTQYF. The CDR3 DNA reads TGTGCCACCGTTCGGGGGGGGTCTACAGATACGCAGTATTTT. V is TRBV15 and J is TRBJ2-3; the match to TRBD2 covers 8 bases. V shed 8 bases, J shed 3 bases, and the junction held 7 bases outside the gene matches. Germline loops: CDR1 LNHNV, CDR2 YYDKDF (reference sequence). This CDR3 comprises 14 residues.

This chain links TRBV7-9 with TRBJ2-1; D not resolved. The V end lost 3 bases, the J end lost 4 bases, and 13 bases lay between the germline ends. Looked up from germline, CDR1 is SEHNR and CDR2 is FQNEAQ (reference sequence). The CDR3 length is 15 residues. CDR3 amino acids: CASSFTSSRYNEQFF. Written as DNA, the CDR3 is TGTGCCAGCAGCTTCACCTCTAGTAGGTACAATGAGCAGTTCTTC. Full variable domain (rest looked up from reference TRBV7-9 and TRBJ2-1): DTGVSQNPRHKITKRGQNVTFRCDPISEHNRLYWYRQTLGQGPEFLTYFQNEAQLEKSRLLSDRFSAERPKGSFSTLEIQRTEQGDSAMYLCASSFTSSRYNEQFFGPGTRLTVL.

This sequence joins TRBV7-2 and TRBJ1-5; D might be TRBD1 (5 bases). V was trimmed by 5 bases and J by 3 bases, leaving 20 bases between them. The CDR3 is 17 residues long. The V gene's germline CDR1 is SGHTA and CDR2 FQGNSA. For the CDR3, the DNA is TGTGCCAGCAGCGGATCCGGGACTTCCCTTTACAATCAGCCCCAGCATTTT. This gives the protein CASSGSGTSLYNQPQHF. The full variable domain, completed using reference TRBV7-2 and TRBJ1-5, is GAGVSQSPSNKVTEKGKDVELRCDPISGHTALYWYRQSLGQGLEFLIYFQGNSAPDKSGLPSDRFSAERTGGSVSTLTIQRTQQEDSAVYLCASSGSGTSLYNQPQHFGDGTRLSIL.

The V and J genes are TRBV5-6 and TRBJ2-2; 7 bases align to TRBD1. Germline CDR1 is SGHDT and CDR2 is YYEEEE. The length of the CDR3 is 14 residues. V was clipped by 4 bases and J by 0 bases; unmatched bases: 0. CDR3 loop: CASSQGANTGELFF. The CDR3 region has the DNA TGTGCCAGCAGCCAGGGGGCGAACACCGGGGAGCTGTTTTTT. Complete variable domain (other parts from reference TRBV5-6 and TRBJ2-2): DAGVTQSPTHLIKTRGQQVTLRCSPKSGHDTVSWYQQALGQGPQFIFQYYEEEERQRGNFPDRFSGHQFPNYSSELNVNALLLGDSALYLCASSQGANTGELFFGEGSRLTVL.